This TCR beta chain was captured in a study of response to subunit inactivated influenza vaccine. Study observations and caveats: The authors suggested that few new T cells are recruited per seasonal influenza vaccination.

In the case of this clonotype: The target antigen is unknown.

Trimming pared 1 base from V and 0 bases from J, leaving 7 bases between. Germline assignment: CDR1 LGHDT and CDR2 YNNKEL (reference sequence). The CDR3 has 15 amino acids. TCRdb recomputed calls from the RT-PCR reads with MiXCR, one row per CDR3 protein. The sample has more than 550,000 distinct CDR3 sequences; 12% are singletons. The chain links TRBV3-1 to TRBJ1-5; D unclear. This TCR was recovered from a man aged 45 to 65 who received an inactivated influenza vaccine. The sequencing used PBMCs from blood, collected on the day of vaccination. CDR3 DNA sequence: TGTGCCAGCAGCCAAGGGGGAGTTAGCAATCAGCCCCAGCATTTT. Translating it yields CASSQGGVSNQPQHF.